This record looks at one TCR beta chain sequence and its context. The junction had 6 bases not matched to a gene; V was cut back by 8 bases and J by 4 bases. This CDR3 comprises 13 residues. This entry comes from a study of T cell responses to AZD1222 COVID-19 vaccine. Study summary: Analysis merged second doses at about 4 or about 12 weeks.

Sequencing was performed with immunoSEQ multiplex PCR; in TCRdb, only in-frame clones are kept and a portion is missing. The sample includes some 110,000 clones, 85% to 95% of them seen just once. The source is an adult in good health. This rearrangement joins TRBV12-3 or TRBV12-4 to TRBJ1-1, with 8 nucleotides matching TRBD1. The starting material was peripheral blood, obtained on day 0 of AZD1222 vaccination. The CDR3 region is CASLNDRGTEAFF. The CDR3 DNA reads TGTGCCAGCCTCAACGACAGGGGCACTGAAGCTTTCTTT.